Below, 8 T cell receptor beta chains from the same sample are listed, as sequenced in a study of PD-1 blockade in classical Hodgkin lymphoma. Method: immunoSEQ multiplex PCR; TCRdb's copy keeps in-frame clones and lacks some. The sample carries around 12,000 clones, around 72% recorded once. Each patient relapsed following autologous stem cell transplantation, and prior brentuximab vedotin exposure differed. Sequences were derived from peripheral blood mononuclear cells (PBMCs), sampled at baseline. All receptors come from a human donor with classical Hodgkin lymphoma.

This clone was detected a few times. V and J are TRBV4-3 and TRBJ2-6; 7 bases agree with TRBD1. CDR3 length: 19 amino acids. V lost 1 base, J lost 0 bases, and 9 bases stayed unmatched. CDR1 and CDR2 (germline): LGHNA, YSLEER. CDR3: CASSQAGDRLYSGANVLTF. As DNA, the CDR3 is TGCGCCAGCAGCCAAGCTGGGGACAGACTGTACTCTGGGGCCAACGTCCTGACTTTC.

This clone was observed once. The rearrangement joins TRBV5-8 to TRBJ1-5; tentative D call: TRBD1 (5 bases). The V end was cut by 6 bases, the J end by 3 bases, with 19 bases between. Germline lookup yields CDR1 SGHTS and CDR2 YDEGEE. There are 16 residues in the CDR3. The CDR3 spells CASKLSGGGPNQPQHF. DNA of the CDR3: TGTGCCAGCAAACTTAGCGGGGGTGGTCCCAATCAGCCCCAGCATTTT.

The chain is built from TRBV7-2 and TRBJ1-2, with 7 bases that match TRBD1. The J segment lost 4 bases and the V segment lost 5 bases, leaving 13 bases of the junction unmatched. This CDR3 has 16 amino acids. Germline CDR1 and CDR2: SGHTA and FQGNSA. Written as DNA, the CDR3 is TGTGCCAGCAGCCCGCCGACAGGGCGCGGGACCTATGGCTACACCTTC. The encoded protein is CASSPPTGRGTYGYTF.

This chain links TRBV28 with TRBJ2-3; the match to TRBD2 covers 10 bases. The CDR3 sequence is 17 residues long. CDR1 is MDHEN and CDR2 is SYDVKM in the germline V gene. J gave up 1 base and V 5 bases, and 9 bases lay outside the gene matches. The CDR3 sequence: CASSAGWLAGGTDTQYF. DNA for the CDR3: TGTGCCAGCAGTGCCGGCTGGCTAGCGGGGGGCACAGATACGCAGTATTTT.

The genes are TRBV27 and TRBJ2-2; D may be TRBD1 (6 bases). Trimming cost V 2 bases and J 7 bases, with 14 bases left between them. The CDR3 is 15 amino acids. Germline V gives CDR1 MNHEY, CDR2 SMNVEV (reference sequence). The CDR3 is CASSLKVGTIGELFF. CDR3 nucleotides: TGTGCCAGCAGTTTAAAGGTGGGGACAATCGGGGAGCTGTTTTTT.

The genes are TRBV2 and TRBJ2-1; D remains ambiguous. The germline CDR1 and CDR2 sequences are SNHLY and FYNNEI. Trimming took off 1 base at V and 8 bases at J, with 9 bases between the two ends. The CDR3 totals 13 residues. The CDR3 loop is CASSEGGNDEQFF. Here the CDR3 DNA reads TGTGCCAGCAGTGAAGGGGGAAACGATGAGCAGTTCTTC.

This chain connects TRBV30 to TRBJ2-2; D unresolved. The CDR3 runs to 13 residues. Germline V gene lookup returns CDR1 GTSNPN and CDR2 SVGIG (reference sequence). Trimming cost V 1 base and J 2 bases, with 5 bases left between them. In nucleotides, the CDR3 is TGTGCCTGGAGTGCCCTAAACACCGGGGAGCTGTTTTTT. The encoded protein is CAWSALNTGELFF. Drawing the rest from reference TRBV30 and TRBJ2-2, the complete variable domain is SQTIHQWPATLVQPVGSPLSLECTVEGTSNPNLYWYRQAAGRGLQLLFYSVGIGQISSEVPQNLSASRPQDRQFILSSKKLLLSDSGFYLCAWSALNTGELFFGEGSRLTVL.

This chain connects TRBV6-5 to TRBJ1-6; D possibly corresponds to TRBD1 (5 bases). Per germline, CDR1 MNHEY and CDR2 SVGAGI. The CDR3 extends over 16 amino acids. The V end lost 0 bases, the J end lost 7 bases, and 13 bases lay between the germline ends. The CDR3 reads CASSYSKWGGNSPLHF. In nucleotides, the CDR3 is TGTGCCAGCAGTTACTCGAAGTGGGGCGGGAATTCACCCCTCCACTTT.